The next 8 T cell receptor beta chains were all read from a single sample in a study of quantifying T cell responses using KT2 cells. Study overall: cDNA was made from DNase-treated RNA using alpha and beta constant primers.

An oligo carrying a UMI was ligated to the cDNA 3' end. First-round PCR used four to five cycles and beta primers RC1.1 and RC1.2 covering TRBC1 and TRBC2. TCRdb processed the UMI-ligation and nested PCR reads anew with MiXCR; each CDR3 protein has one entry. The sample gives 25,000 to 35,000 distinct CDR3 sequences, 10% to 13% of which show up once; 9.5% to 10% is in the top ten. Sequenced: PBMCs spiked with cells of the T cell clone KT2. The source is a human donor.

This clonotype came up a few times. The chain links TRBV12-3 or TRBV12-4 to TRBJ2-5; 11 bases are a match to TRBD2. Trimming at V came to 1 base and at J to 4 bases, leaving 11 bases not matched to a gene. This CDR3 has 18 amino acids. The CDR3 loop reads CASSLGPGLAEIGETQYF. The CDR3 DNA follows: TGTGCCAGCAGTTTAGGTCCGGGACTAGCGGAAATAGGAGAGACCCAGTACTTC.

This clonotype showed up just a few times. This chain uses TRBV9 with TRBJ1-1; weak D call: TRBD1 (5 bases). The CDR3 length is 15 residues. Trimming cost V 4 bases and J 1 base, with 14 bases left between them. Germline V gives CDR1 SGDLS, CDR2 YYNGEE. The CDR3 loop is CASSFTGTENTEAFF. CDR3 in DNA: TGTGCCAGCAGCTTTACCGGGACGGAGAACACTGAAGCTTTCTTT.

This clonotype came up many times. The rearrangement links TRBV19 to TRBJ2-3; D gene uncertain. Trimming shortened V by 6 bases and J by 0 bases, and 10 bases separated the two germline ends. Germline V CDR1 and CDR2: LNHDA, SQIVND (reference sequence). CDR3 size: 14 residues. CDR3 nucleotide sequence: TGTGCCAGTAGCTCCCTGACTAGCACAGATACGCAGTATTTT. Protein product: CASSSLTSTDTQYF.

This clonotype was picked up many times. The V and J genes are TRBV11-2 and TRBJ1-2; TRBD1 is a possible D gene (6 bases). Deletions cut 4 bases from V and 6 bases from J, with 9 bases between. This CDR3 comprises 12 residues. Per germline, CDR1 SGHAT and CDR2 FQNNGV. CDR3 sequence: CASSSQGNGYTF. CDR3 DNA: TGTGCCAGCAGCTCACAGGGTAATGGCTACACCTTC. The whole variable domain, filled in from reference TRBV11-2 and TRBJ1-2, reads EAGVAQSPRYKIIEKRQSVAFWCNPISGHATLYWYQQILGQGPKLLIQFQNNGVVDDSQLPKDRFSAERLKGVDSTLKIQPAKLEDSAVYLCASSSQGNGYTFGSGTRLTVV.

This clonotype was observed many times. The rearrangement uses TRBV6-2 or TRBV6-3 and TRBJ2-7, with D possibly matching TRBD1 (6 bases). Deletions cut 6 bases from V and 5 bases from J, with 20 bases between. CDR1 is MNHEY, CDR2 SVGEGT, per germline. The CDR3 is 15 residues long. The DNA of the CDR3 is TGTGCCAGCAGCACAGGGTCGAGCACGTGGGACGAGCAGTACTTC. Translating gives CASSTGSSTWDEQYF.

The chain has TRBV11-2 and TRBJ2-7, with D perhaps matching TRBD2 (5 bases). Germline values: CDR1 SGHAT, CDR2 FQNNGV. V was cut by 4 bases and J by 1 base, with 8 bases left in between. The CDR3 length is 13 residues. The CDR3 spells CASSWGVSYEQYF. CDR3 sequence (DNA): TGTGCCAGCAGCTGGGGAGTATCCTACGAGCAGTACTTC.

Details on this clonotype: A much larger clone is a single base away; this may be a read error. CDR3 coding DNA: TGTACCAGCAGCTTACTACAGGGCCCCGGGGAGCTGTTTTTT. Translating gives CTSSLLQGPGELFF. The chain carries TRBV9 and TRBJ2-2; D is perhaps TRBD1 (6 bases). Per germline, CDR1 SGDLS and CDR2 YYNGEE. This CDR3 is 14 amino acids long. The full variable domain, rest sourced from reference TRBV9 and TRBJ2-2, is DSGVTQTPKHLITATGQRVTLRCSPRSGDLSVYWYQQSLDQGLQFLIQYYNGEERAKGNILERFSAQQFPDLHSELNLSSLELGDSALYFCTSSLLQGPGELFFGEGSRLTVL.

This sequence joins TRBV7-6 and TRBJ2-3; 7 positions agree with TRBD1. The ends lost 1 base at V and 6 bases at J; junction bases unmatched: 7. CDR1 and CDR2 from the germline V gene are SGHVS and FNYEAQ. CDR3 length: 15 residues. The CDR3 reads CASSLVEGARDTQYF. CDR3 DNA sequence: TGTGCCAGCAGCTTAGTCGAGGGGGCAAGGGATACGCAGTATTTT.